One sample yielded the 27 T cell receptor beta chains listed below, sequenced in a study of patients and donors after allogeneic stem cell transplantation. TCRdb re-called the RT-PCR reads with MiXCR, one entry per CDR3 protein. The sample holds some 200,000 distinct CDR3 sequences, around 41% seen once. What was sequenced was blood, either unsorted or a sorted T cell fraction (not recorded which). The receptors were gathered from a human donor who was either an allogeneic HSCT recipient or a stem cell or donor lymphocyte infusion donor (not recorded which). It is not recorded whose cells these are; they may come from a transplant donor.

The rearrangement joins TRBV20-1 to TRBJ2-1; D tentatively fits TRBD1 or TRBD2 (5 bases each). The V end was cut by 6 bases, the J end by 9 bases, with 18 bases between. The CDR3 has 13 amino acids. CDR1 DFQATT and CDR2 SNEGSKA come from the germline V gene (reference sequence). The CDR3 coding sequence is TGCAGTGCCACGGGACGGGGCTTTAGTGAGCAGTTCTTC. This translates into CSATGRGFSEQFF.

Only a few counts were recorded for this clonotype. The V call is TRBV3-1, the J call TRBJ1-5; D perhaps matches TRBD1 (6 bases). Germline V CDR1 and CDR2: LGHDT, YNNKEL (reference sequence). V lost 1 base and J lost 5, with 9 bases in between. This CDR3 has 14 amino acids. CDR3 DNA: TGTGCCAGCAGCCAAGGGACAGCCTATCAGCCCCAGCATTTT. It yields the protein CASSQGTAYQPQHF.

The gene calls are TRBV29-1 and TRBJ2-7, with TRBD2 as a possible D gene (6 bases). The CDR3 totals 12 residues. Germline V gives CDR1 SQVTM, CDR2 ANQGSEA. The V end was cut by 1 base, the J end by 5 bases, with 9 bases between. The CDR3 sequence: CSVEGGVDEQYF. The CDR3 DNA sequence: TGCAGCGTTGAAGGGGGGGTTGACGAGCAGTACTTC.

This clonotype was detected once. CDR3 coding DNA: TGTGCCAGCAGCGCTACCGATCCTAATGAAAAACTGTTTTTT. Protein sequence: CASSATDPNEKLFF. V gene TRBV6-5 combines with J gene TRBJ1-4; D gene unclear. The CDR3 covers 14 residues. Trimming removed 6 bases from V and 3 bases from J, with 11 bases in between. Germline CDR1 and CDR2: MNHEY and SVGAGI.

This chain links TRBV6-2 or TRBV6-3 with TRBJ2-1, with TRBD2 matching 8 bases. The CDR3 sequence is 15 residues long. V lost 7 bases and J lost 6; bases outside the gene matches: 11. CDR1 MNHEY and CDR2 SVGEGT come from the germline V gene. The CDR3 DNA sequence: TGTGCCAGCACCCCAAGCGGGAGCCAAATCAATGAGCAGTTCTTC. Its protein is CASTPSGSQINEQFF.

V usage is TRBV29-1 and J usage is TRBJ2-5; D might be TRBD1 or TRBD2, each matching 5 bases. Germline V gene sequence: CDR1 SQVTM, CDR2 ANQGSEA. This CDR3 has 12 residues. Trimming removed 7 bases from V and 7 bases from J, with 16 bases in between. The CDR3 DNA sequence: TGCAGCGGTGCAGGGACCGCCGGGACCCAGTACTTC. Protein product: CSGAGTAGTQYF.

This sequence joins TRBV15 and TRBJ1-4, with D possibly matching TRBD1 (5 bases). Germline V gene sequence: CDR1 LNHNV, CDR2 YYDKDF (reference sequence). Trimming pared 8 bases from V and 2 bases from J, leaving 12 bases between. The CDR3 has 14 amino acids. The CDR3 region is CATRGDQTNEKLFF. The CDR3 bases are TGTGCCACCCGGGGGGACCAGACTAATGAAAAACTGTTTTTT.

This clonotype came up a few times. The V gene is TRBV15, the J gene TRBJ1-2, with TRBD1 as a possible D gene (5 bases). V was pared by 0 bases and J by 1 base, with 15 bases between. The germline gives CDR1 LNHNV, CDR2 YYDKDF (reference sequence). The CDR3 runs to 17 residues. Here the CDR3 reads CATSRDLRTGFNYGYTF. The CDR3 nucleotides read TGTGCCACCAGCAGAGATCTCCGCACAGGCTTTAACTATGGCTACACCTTC.

Only one count was recorded for this clonotype. The J gene is TRBJ2-7, the V gene TRBV20-1; no definite D call. Germline CDR1 DFQATT, CDR2 SNEGSKA (reference sequence). Trimming took 3 bases from V and 3 from J, leaving 9 bases between them. The CDR3 spans 12 residues. The CDR3 reads CSARTGIYEQYF. Here the CDR3 DNA reads TGCAGTGCTAGGACTGGCATCTACGAGCAGTACTTC.

The chain joins TRBV9 to TRBJ2-5, with D tentatively TRBD1 (6 bases). Looked up from germline, CDR1 is SGDLS and CDR2 is YYNGEE. Between the trimmed V and J ends, which lost 6 bases and 5 bases, there was a span of 17 bases. The CDR3 is 14 amino acids. Here the CDR3 DNA reads TGTGCCAGCAACAACTACAGGGAGTCGGAGACCCAGTACTTC. Translation: CASNNYRESETQYF.

This chain joins TRBV24-1 and TRBJ2-3; D not resolved. The CDR3 consists of 13 residues. Trimming left V 10 bases short and J 2 bases short, with 12 bases between. Germline V lookup: CDR1 KGHDR, CDR2 SFDVKD. CDR3 residues: CATINPITDTQYF. CDR3 nucleotides: TGTGCCACTATAAACCCGATCACAGATACGCAGTATTTT.

The genes are TRBV4-3 and TRBJ2-3, with D perhaps TRBD2 (6 bases). V gave up 2 bases and J gave up 1 base, with 16 bases separating them. Germline CDR1 LGHNA, CDR2 YSLEER. This CDR3 has 17 amino acids. CDR3 in DNA: TGCGCCAGCAGCCAATCCGTGGACTACCATGGCACAGATACGCAGTATTTT. Its protein is CASSQSVDYHGTDTQYF.

This clonotype was picked up a small number of times. V gene TRBV6-2 or TRBV6-3 combines with J gene TRBJ1-2, with D maybe TRBD1 (5 bases). Germline CDR1 is MNHEY and CDR2 is SVGEGT. This CDR3 has 14 residues. With 5 bases removed from V and 4 bases from J, the gap between germline ends came to 14 bases. The CDR3 coding sequence is TGTGCCAGCAGTGACCTTGGGGGTATCTATGGCTACACCTTC. Amino acids: CASSDLGGIYGYTF.

The rearrangement joins TRBV15 to TRBJ1-3; D gene unclear. Germline CDR1 is LNHNV and CDR2 is YYDKDF (reference sequence). The CDR3 runs to 16 residues. Trimming took 5 bases from V and 3 from J, leaving 17 bases between them. CDR3 nucleotide sequence: TGTGCCACCAGCGGCAAGCCGGGAAGTGGTGGAAACACCATATATTTT. This encodes CATSGKPGSGGNTIYF.

The rearrangement links TRBV6-5 to TRBJ2-5; D is unclear. V lost 0 bases, J lost 2 bases, and 4 bases lay in between. Germline V lookup: CDR1 MNHEY, CDR2 SVGAGI. The CDR3 covers 13 residues. This CDR3 reads CASSYSVQETQYF. The CDR3 coding sequence is TGTGCCAGCAGTTACTCGGTGCAAGAGACCCAGTACTTC.

This clonotype appeared a few times. The chain carries TRBV28 and TRBJ2-7; TRBD1 matches at 10 bases. V lost 7 bases, J lost 4 bases, and 7 bases stayed unmatched. The CDR3 is 14 amino acids. CDR1 and CDR2 (germline): MDHEN, SYDVKM. In DNA form, the CDR3 reads TGTGCCAGCACAGCTCGGGACAGGGGTTACGAGCAGTACTTC. It encodes CASTARDRGYEQYF.

This clonotype was picked up a small number of times. V gene TRBV7-9 combines with J gene TRBJ2-2; D is uncertain. Between the trimmed V and J ends, which lost 2 bases and 2 bases, there was a span of 18 bases. Germline lookup yields CDR1 SEHNR and CDR2 FQNEAQ (reference sequence). The CDR3 runs to 18 residues. CDR3 in amino acids: CASSLYIGHVPNTGELFF. In nucleotides, the CDR3 is TGTGCCAGCAGCTTATATATAGGCCACGTCCCTAACACCGGGGAGCTGTTTTTT.

This clonotype has more than one count but fewer than ten. The rearrangement uses TRBV28 and TRBJ1-1; D is unresolved. Germline assignment: CDR1 MDHEN and CDR2 SYDVKM. V was cut by 4 bases and J by 9 bases, with 12 bases left in between. The CDR3 contains 12 residues. In DNA form, the CDR3 reads TGTGCCAGCAGTTATTGGCCAGTAAAAGCTTTCTTT. Translating it yields CASSYWPVKAFF.

V and J are TRBV28 and TRBJ2-7; TRBD1 aligns across 10 bases. The CDR3 length is 16 residues. Germline V lookup: CDR1 MDHEN, CDR2 SYDVKM. The junction had 11 bases not matched to a gene; V was cut back by 2 bases and J by 7 bases. CDR3 bases: TGTGCCAGCAGTTTAGGGCTGGGACAGGGGCTCCGGGAGCAGTACTTC. It codes for CASSLGLGQGLREQYF.

In this sample, this clonotype turned up a few times. This chain connects TRBV12-3 or TRBV12-4 to TRBJ2-2, with no clear D. This CDR3 has 15 residues. The V and J ends lost 7 bases and 2 bases respectively, with 14 bases between them. CDR3 in amino acids: CASNPTWGNTGELFF. CDR3 in DNA: TGTGCCAGCAATCCGACATGGGGAAACACCGGGGAGCTGTTTTTT.

The V and J genes are TRBV4-3 and TRBJ1-3, with D tentatively TRBD1 (5 bases). Germline loops: CDR1 LGHNA, CDR2 YSLEER. CDR3 length: 15 amino acids. V shed 0 bases and J shed 4 bases, with 10 bases lying between them. The CDR3 nucleotides read TGCGCCAGCAGCCAAGATCGGGGCCGAGGAAACACCATATATTTT. Its protein is CASSQDRGRGNTIYF.

V usage is TRBV7-6 and J usage is TRBJ1-4; 8 bases are a match to TRBD1. CDR3 length: 16 residues. Germline-derived CDR1 and CDR2 are SGHVS and FNYEAQ. Germline trimming cut 5 bases from V and 8 bases from J; bases unmatched to any gene: 13. The CDR3 nucleotides read TGTGCCAGCAGCGTAGGGCCGACAGGGGCTTGGGAAAAACTGTTTTTT. This sequence encodes CASSVGPTGAWEKLFF.

The rearrangement uses TRBV9 and TRBJ1-1, with 9 bases aligning to TRBD1. After removal of 6 bases from V and 3 bases from J, the junction contained 3 bases not matched to a gene. The V gene's germline CDR1 is SGDLS and CDR2 YYNGEE. This CDR3 is 13 amino acids long. DNA of the CDR3: TGTGCCAGCAAACAGGGGGCGGACACTGAAGCTTTCTTT. The encoded protein is CASKQGADTEAFF.

The rearrangement links TRBV15 to TRBJ2-4, with D uncertain. The CDR3 totals 15 residues. The germline V and J ends were trimmed by 0 bases and 6 bases, with 12 bases remaining between them. Looked up from germline, CDR1 is LNHNV and CDR2 is YYDKDF (reference sequence). The CDR3 DNA sequence: TGTGCCACCAGCAGAGAAAAAGGTGGGCCAAACATTCAGTACTTC. It translates to CATSREKGGPNIQYF.

This clonotype was picked up a small number of times. The chain employs TRBV12-3 or TRBV12-4 and TRBJ1-5; 7 bases are shared with TRBD1. The CDR3 runs to 15 residues. Trimming took 1 base from V and 5 from J; bases not matched to a gene: 5. This CDR3 is CASSLDFTGDQPQHF. The CDR3 DNA sequence: TGTGCCAGCAGTTTAGACTTTACAGGGGATCAGCCCCAGCATTTT.

The chain has TRBV20-1 and TRBJ2-1, with 10 nucleotides matching TRBD2. The CDR3 sequence is 15 residues long. Trimming cost V 3 bases and J 10 bases; bases outside gene matches: 12. CDR1 is DFQATT, CDR2 SNEGSKA, per germline (reference sequence). The CDR3 nucleotides read TGCAGTGCTAGGGGGCGGGCTAGCGGGAGTCAAGAGCAGTTCTTC. This sequence encodes CSARGRASGSQEQFF.

This clonotype occurred a few times. The chain recombines TRBV27 with TRBJ2-2; 8 nucleotides line up with TRBD1. Germline-derived CDR1 and CDR2 are MNHEY and SMNVEV (reference sequence). V dropped 6 bases and J dropped 5; count of bases not matched to a gene: 8. The length of the CDR3 is 15 residues. CDR3 DNA sequence: TGTGCCAGCAGCCCCGACAGGGGTTGGACCGGGGAGCTGTTTTTT. Protein product: CASSPDRGWTGELFF.